The 26 T cell receptor beta chains given below trace back to one sample, sequenced in a study of cytomegalovirus exposure and HLA in healthy donors. The study ran its PCR with 60 Vbeta and 13 Jbeta primers. Repertoires were generated with immunoSEQ multiplex PCR, while TCRdb's copy carries only in-frame clones and drops some. The table shows about 180,000 clones, with around 74% occurring only once. The source material was PBMCs. These TCRs come from a male donor in good health and CMV-seronegative.

The J gene is TRBJ1-5, the V gene TRBV6-6; tentative D call: TRBD1 (5 bases). In germline, CDR1 is MNHNY, CDR2 SVGAGI (reference sequence). Trimming took 2 bases from V and 3 from J, leaving 8 bases between them. This CDR3 has 14 amino acids. Written as DNA, the CDR3 is TGTGCCAGCAGTTACGGGGGGGACAATCAGCCCCAGCATTTT. This codes for CASSYGGDNQPQHF.

The chain employs TRBV19 and TRBJ1-5; possibly TRBD1 for D (6 bases). CDR3 size: 16 residues. V was cut by 3 bases and J by 6 bases, with 18 bases left in between. CDR1 is LNHDA and CDR2 is SQIVND in the germline V gene (reference sequence). Written as DNA, the CDR3 is TGTGCCAGTAGTATTTGGGGAGGGGGAGAAGGTCAGCCCCAGCATTTT. It yields the protein CASSIWGGGEGQPQHF.

The chain has TRBV4-1 and TRBJ2-5; D gene uncertain. The J call may be incorrect, as the DNA end agrees better with TRBJ2-7. The germline V gene has CDR1 MGHRA and CDR2 YSYEKL. CDR3 length: 13 residues. The chain's CDR3 is CASSQDRYYEQYF. The CDR3 region has the DNA TGCGCCAGCAGCCAAGATAGGTACTACGAGCAGTACTTC.

This clone was seen a few times. The gene calls are TRBV4-1 and TRBJ1-1, with 7 nucleotides matching TRBD1. There are 18 residues in the CDR3. The V gene's germline CDR1 is MGHRA and CDR2 YSYEKL. The J segment lost 6 bases and the V segment lost 0 bases, leaving 16 bases of the junction unmatched. DNA of the CDR3: TGCGCCAGCAGCCAAGATCTCACAGGGGTCCCCGGTCCGGCTGAAGCTTTCTTT. Translation: CASSQDLTGVPGPAEAFF.

This clone was seen only a few times. A much larger clone sits a single nucleotide away, making a read error possible. The rearrangement joins TRBV11-2 to TRBJ2-7, with 9 positions matching TRBD1. Germline CDR1 reads SGHAT; CDR2 reads FQNNGV. The ends lost 5 bases at V and 5 bases at J; junction bases unmatched: 4. This CDR3 comprises 13 residues. In DNA, the CDR3 is TGTGCCAGCAGCCCCGGGACAGGGAACGAGCAGTACTTC. It is translated as CASSPGTGNEQYF.

The chain recombines TRBV5-4 with TRBJ2-1; no clear D. The CDR3 spans 15 residues. The V end lost 1 base, the J end lost 1 base, and 9 bases lay between the germline ends. Per germline, CDR1 SGHNT and CDR2 YYREEE (reference sequence). CDR3 DNA sequence: TGTGCCAGCAGCTTGTCCCTAGTATCCTACAATGAGCAGTTCTTC. This sequence encodes CASSLSLVSYNEQFF.

The chain couples TRBV19 to TRBJ1-1, with TRBD1 matching 7 bases. The CDR3 consists of 14 residues. V dropped 3 bases and J dropped 10; count of bases not matched to a gene: 11. In germline, CDR1 is LNHDA, CDR2 SQIVND (reference sequence). CDR3 loop: CASSMVLVRGRAFF. The CDR3 DNA reads as TGTGCCAGTAGTATGGTTCTTGTGAGGGGGCGAGCTTTCTTT.

This clone appeared a few times. The chain employs TRBV7-9 and TRBJ2-1, with D possibly matching TRBD1 (5 bases). The CDR3 extends over 16 amino acids. Germline-derived CDR1 and CDR2 are SEHNR and FQNEAQ (reference sequence). V lost 5 bases and J 8 bases, leaving 22 bases between the germline ends. CDR3 sequence (DNA): TGTGCCAGCAGCCGTTCTCCGGGCCCTAGGGGCGATGAGCAGTTCTTC. Protein sequence: CASSRSPGPRGDEQFF.

The rearrangement joins TRBV6-1 to TRBJ1-1; D perhaps matches TRBD1 (6 bases). CDR3 length equals 14 residues. Germline lookup yields CDR1 MNHNS and CDR2 SASEGT. V lost 6 bases and J 2 bases, leaving 13 bases between the germline ends. CDR3 DNA sequence: TGTGCCAGCAGCTTGACAGGCCGAAACACTGAAGCTTTCTTT. Amino acids: CASSLTGRNTEAFF.

The chain links TRBV28 to TRBJ1-2, with TRBD1 identical over 8 bases. From germline, CDR1 is MDHEN and CDR2 SYDVKM. The CDR3 extends over 15 amino acids. V was pared by 3 bases and J by 6 bases, with 9 bases of the junction left unmatched. CDR3 amino acids: CASSFEQGVLDGYTF. DNA of the CDR3: TGTGCCAGCAGTTTCGAACAGGGGGTTTTGGATGGCTACACCTTC.

The genes are TRBV7-2 and TRBJ2-2, with unresolved D. V dropped 4 bases and J dropped 0 bases, with 3 bases sitting between them. Germline V gene lookup returns CDR1 SGHTA and CDR2 FQGNSA. There are 13 residues in the CDR3. The DNA of the CDR3 is TGTGCCAGCAGCTCTCCGAACACCGGGGAGCTGTTTTTT. Its translation: CASSSPNTGELFF.

The chain links TRBV2 to TRBJ1-1; tentative D call: TRBD1 (5 bases). V gave up 10 bases and J gave up 0 bases, with 15 bases separating them. The length of the CDR3 is 14 residues. In germline, CDR1 is SNHLY, CDR2 FYNNEI. The CDR3 DNA reads as TGTGCCAACCTAGGGCGGGGGATGAACACTGAAGCTTTCTTT. It codes for CANLGRGMNTEAFF.

The J gene is TRBJ1-5, the V gene TRBV28, with D perhaps matching TRBD1 (5 bases). Trimming left V 3 bases short and J 6 bases short, with 15 bases between. This CDR3 contains 15 residues. CDR1 is MDHEN, CDR2 SYDVKM, per germline. The CDR3 DNA reads TGTGCCAGCAGTTTTAGGGGTCTGGGATCTCAGCCCCAGCATTTT. It codes for CASSFRGLGSQPQHF.

The chain employs TRBV30 and TRBJ1-5; a possible D gene is TRBD1 (6 bases). Germline-derived CDR1 and CDR2 are GTSNPN and SVGIG (reference sequence). This CDR3 is 16 amino acids long. V gave up 0 bases and J gave up 5 bases, with 17 bases separating them. This CDR3 reads CAWSVLGGAPHQPQHF. As DNA, the CDR3 is TGTGCCTGGAGTGTACTGGGGGGGGCGCCGCATCAGCCCCAGCATTTT.

The CDR3: CSVDSWDRGYEQYF. CDR3 DNA: TGCAGCGTTGATAGTTGGGACAGGGGCTACGAGCAGTACTTC. The V and J genes are TRBV29-1 and TRBJ2-7; 10 bases map to TRBD1. With 3 bases clipped from V and 3 bases from J, the junction kept 5 bases outside the gene matches. Germline-derived CDR1 and CDR2 are SQVTM and ANQGSEA. CDR3 length: 14 amino acids.

The chain employs TRBV4-2 and TRBJ1-2; D is perhaps TRBD1 (5 bases). The CDR3 is 14 residues long. The V end was cut by 2 bases, the J end by 8 bases, with 15 bases between. Germline-derived CDR1 and CDR2 are LGHNA and YNFKEQ. The CDR3 nucleotides read TGTGCCAGCAGCCAACGTCAGGGCCCTGGCGGCTACACCTTC. The encoded protein is CASSQRQGPGGYTF.

The chain employs TRBV7-8 and TRBJ2-2; 7 bases line up with TRBD1. V lost 2 bases, J lost 7 bases, and 4 bases stayed unmatched. This CDR3 comprises 14 residues. In germline, CDR1 is SGHVS, CDR2 FQNEAQ. CDR3 loop: CASSLNAGGGELFF. CDR3 nucleotide sequence: TGTGCCAGCAGCTTAAACGCAGGGGGCGGGGAGCTGTTTTTT. The whole variable domain, remainder taken from reference TRBV7-8 and TRBJ2-2, is GAGVSQSPRYKVAKRGQDVALRCDPISGHVSLFWYQQALGQGPEFLTYFQNEAQLDKSGLPSDRFFAERPEGSVSTLKIQRTQQEDSAVYLCASSLNAGGGELFFGEGSRLTVL.

CDR3 protein: CASSLGDNHYEQYF. As DNA, the CDR3 is TGTGCCAGCAGTTTAGGGGACAACCACTACGAGCAGTACTTC. J is TRBJ2-7 and V is TRBV27; tentative D call: TRBD1 (6 bases). V was trimmed by 2 bases and J by 3 bases, leaving 11 bases between them. This CDR3 comprises 14 residues. Germline assignment: CDR1 MNHEY and CDR2 SMNVEV (reference sequence).

Only a few counts were recorded for this clone. The chain combines TRBV11-2 with TRBJ2-7; 9 nucleotides align to TRBD1. The CDR3 length is 14 residues. V shed 5 bases, J shed 4 bases, and the junction held 6 bases outside the gene matches. Germline V gives CDR1 SGHAT, CDR2 FQNNGV. CDR3 in amino acids: CASSPDRGAYEQYF. The CDR3 DNA sequence: TGTGCCAGCAGCCCAGACAGGGGGGCTTACGAGCAGTACTTC.

This clone came up once. J is TRBJ2-7 and V is TRBV6-1; TRBD2 matches 9 bases. CDR1 is MNHNS and CDR2 is SASEGT in the germline V gene. CDR3 length: 15 amino acids. The junction had 2 bases not matched to a gene; V was cut back by 1 base and J by 1 base. In nucleotides, the CDR3 is TGTGCCAGCAGTGAAGGTCTAGCGGGATCCTACGAGCAGTACTTC. Translation gives CASSEGLAGSYEQYF.

The V call is TRBV28, the J call TRBJ2-3; D is possibly TRBD1 (6 bases). The CDR3 covers 15 residues. Trimming left V 5 bases short and J 2 bases short, with 14 bases between. From germline, CDR1 is MDHEN and CDR2 SYDVKM. The CDR3 nucleotides are TGTGCCAGCAGTGGAACAGGGTTTGTCACAGATACGCAGTATTTT. It is translated as CASSGTGFVTDTQYF.

In its sample, this clone was seen once. The V call is TRBV29-1, the J call TRBJ2-3; D gene ambiguous. This CDR3 region has 12 residues. From germline, CDR1 is SQVTM and CDR2 ANQGSEA. The germline V and J ends were trimmed by 5 bases and 4 bases, with 10 bases remaining between them. CDR3 sequence (DNA): TGCAGCGTTAATCCGAGTGCAGATACGCAGTATTTT. It yields the protein CSVNPSADTQYF.

The V call is TRBV19, the J call TRBJ1-2, with D uncertain. Trimming pared 3 bases from V and 1 base from J, leaving 15 bases between. The CDR3 loop spans 16 amino acids. The germline CDR1 and CDR2 sequences are LNHDA and SQIVND (reference sequence). CDR3 DNA sequence: TGTGCCAGTAGTATTCAGGAAGGCGCTGGTAACTATGGCTACACCTTC. Protein sequence: CASSIQEGAGNYGYTF.

V gene TRBV28 combines with J gene TRBJ2-3; TRBD1 matches at 11 bases. CDR3 size: 17 residues. Unmatched junction bases numbered 11, after V lost 6 bases and J lost 3 bases. Germline CDR1 MDHEN, CDR2 SYDVKM. CDR3 bases: TGTGCCAGCAGCCCGGGACAGGGGGGTTCGGAAACAGATACGCAGTATTTT. Protein sequence: CASSPGQGGSETDTQYF.

This chain links TRBV30 with TRBJ1-5; 7 positions match TRBD1. The CDR3 loop spans 14 amino acids. V lost 1 base to trimming and J lost 7 bases; unmatched junction nucleotides: 7. Germline assignment: CDR1 GTSNPN and CDR2 SVGIG (reference sequence). For the CDR3, the DNA is TGTGCCTGGAGTGGACAGGGAATTTTGCAGCCCCAGCATTTT. It is translated as CAWSGQGILQPQHF.

The rearrangement links TRBV6-5 to TRBJ2-3; 9 bases align to TRBD1. The CDR3 has 13 residues. The trim removed 10 bases at V and 5 bases at J, leaving 7 bases unmatched. Germline assignment: CDR1 MNHEY and CDR2 SVGAGI. Written as DNA, the CDR3 is TGTGCCACAGGGACAGGGTTCAGAGATACGCAGTATTTT. It codes for CATGTGFRDTQYF.